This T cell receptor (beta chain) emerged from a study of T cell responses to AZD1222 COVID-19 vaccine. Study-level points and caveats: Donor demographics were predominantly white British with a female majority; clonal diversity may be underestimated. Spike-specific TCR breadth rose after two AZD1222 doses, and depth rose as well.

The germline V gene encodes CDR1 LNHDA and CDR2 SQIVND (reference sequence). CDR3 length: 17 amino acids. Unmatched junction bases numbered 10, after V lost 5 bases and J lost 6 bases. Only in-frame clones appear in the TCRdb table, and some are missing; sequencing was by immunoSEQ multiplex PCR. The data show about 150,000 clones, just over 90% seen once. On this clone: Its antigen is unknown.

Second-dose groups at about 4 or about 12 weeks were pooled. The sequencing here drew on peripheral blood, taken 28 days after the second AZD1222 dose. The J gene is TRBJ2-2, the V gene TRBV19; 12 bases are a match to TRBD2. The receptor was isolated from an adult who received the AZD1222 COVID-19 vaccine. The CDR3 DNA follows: TGTGCCAGTAGTGGGCTAGCGGGAGGGATTTTGGCCGGGGAGCTGTTTTTT. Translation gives CASSGLAGGILAGELFF.